The T cell receptor beta chain under discussion was sequenced for a study of blood T cell repertoires in COVID-19. Study-wide context: Acute-phase and convalescent COVID-19 samples originated in the United States, Italy and Spain.

Germline assignment: CDR1 KGHSH and CDR2 LQKENI. The CDR3 has 16 residues. Trimming took 4 bases from V and 3 from J, leaving 15 bases between them. Within 2 weeks of study entry, exposed participants had contacted a PCR-confirmed or clinician-diagnosed COVID-19 case. Original processing methods: Estimates of nucleated cell counts were drawn from the amplification of reference gene primers. The method was immunoSEQ multiplex PCR; TCRdb's version includes in-frame clones alone and lacks a portion of them. The DNA was the basis for D and trimming; V, J and clone size are from that table. The sample holds 130,000 to 150,000 clones, about four fifths seen once.

This receptor was taken from a woman in her fifties or sixties who had been exposed to COVID-19. This chain connects TRBV18 to TRBJ1-4; TRBD1 is a possible D gene (5 bases). The sequenced sample consisted of PBMCs or T cells enriched from blood (not recorded which). The CDR3 sequence is CASSLRNRLANEKLFF. DNA of the CDR3: TGTGCCAGCTCACTCCGCAACAGGCTTGCTAATGAAAAACTGTTTTTT.